This T cell receptor beta chain came from a study of CD8+ T cells in alopecia areata. Points on this clone: Its antigen is unidentified.

This CDR3 is built from 15 residues. V dropped 4 bases and J dropped 0 bases, with 12 bases sitting between them. The germline gives CDR1 MGHDK, CDR2 SYGVNS. Extracted RNA was reverse transcribed, and the resulting cDNA served as sequencing template. Only in-frame clones appear in the TCRdb table, and some are missing; sequencing was by immunoSEQ multiplex PCR. The table has about 140,000 clones, around 50% seen once; the top ten hold 15% to 20%. Study-level points and caveats: Scalp clonality and expanded CD8+ clones among the top 100 were significantly decreased by tofacitinib.

The treatment is: oral pan-JAK inhibitor, 5-10 mg twice daily. Collected material from alopecia areata patients comprised lesional scalp punch biopsies and peripheral blood. The receptor was isolated from a human donor with alopecia areata. The sequences come from CD8+ T cells sorted from blood, collected at week 4, from a patient treated with tofacitinib. The chain couples TRBV25-1 to TRBJ1-1; TRBD1 is a possible D gene (5 bases). For the CDR3, the DNA is TGTGCCAGCAGTGCCTTTGAGGGGCTGAACACTGAAGCTTTCTTT. As protein: CASSAFEGLNTEAFF.